The 11 T cell receptor beta chains presented below share a single source sample, sequenced in a study of OX40 agonist ivuxolimab in advanced cancers. Libraries were prepared by immunoSEQ multiplex PCR; TCRdb keeps only in-frame clonotypes and omits some of them. The sample consists of roughly 80,000 clones, roughly four fifths of them appearing once. Sequenced here: CD4+ or CD8+ T cells sorted from blood, sampled in a trial of the OX40 agonist ivuxolimab. The receptors stem from an adult with an advanced solid tumor such as melanoma, head and neck, liver or kidney cancer.

This chain connects TRBV2 to TRBJ1-5; 7 nucleotides agree with TRBD1. After removal of 2 bases from V and 5 bases from J, the junction contained 6 bases not matched to a gene. CDR1 is SNHLY, CDR2 FYNNEI, per germline. This CDR3 has 15 amino acids. The CDR3 bases are TGTGCCAGCAGTGAATTGTCTCAGGGGGATCAGCCCCAGCATTTT. Its protein product is CASSELSQGDQPQHF.

This sequence joins TRBV28 and TRBJ2-7; D is unclear. The V end was cut by 6 bases, the J end by 1 base, with 13 bases between. Germline values: CDR1 MDHEN, CDR2 SYDVKM. The CDR3 totals 14 residues. The CDR3 sequence: CASSLPPRSYEQYF. The CDR3 DNA sequence: TGTGCCAGCAGCCTCCCTCCCCGGTCCTACGAGCAGTACTTC.

The chain has TRBV6-6 and TRBJ2-7, with 9 bases matching TRBD1. This CDR3 comprises 14 residues. V shed 4 bases, J shed 1 base, and the junction held 2 bases outside the gene matches. Germline values: CDR1 MNHNY, CDR2 SVGAGI (reference sequence). In nucleotides, the CDR3 is TGTGCCAGCAGTTGGGACAGGGTTTCCTACGAGCAGTACGTC. This sequence encodes CASSWDRVSYEQYV.

The chain couples TRBV7-9 to TRBJ2-7, with TRBD2 matching 8 bases. The V gene's germline CDR1 is SEHNR and CDR2 FQNEAQ (reference sequence). V lost 5 bases to trimming and J lost 2 bases; unmatched junction nucleotides: 5. CDR3 length: 14 residues. The CDR3 protein is CASSITSGPYEQYF. The CDR3 DNA reads TGTGCCAGCAGCATTACTAGCGGACCCTACGAGCAGTACTTC.

The gene calls are TRBV4-2 and TRBJ2-1, with TRBD2 matching over 11 bases. The germline gives CDR1 LGHNA, CDR2 YNFKEQ. Trimming removed 1 base from V and 10 bases from J; junction bases left unmatched: 15. This CDR3 is built from 18 residues. The CDR3 region has the DNA TGTGCCAGCAGCCAAGGTCTAGCGGGAGGATACGGCCAATACGAGCAGTTCTTC. Protein sequence: CASSQGLAGGYGQYEQFF.

The V call is TRBV7-9, the J call TRBJ2-7; 10 bases are shared with TRBD1. V was pared by 5 bases and J by 2 bases, with 9 bases of the junction left unmatched. Germline CDR1 is SEHNR and CDR2 is FQNEAQ (reference sequence). CDR3 size: 16 residues. Here the CDR3 DNA reads TGTGCCAGCAGCCCCCGGACAGGGGGACTGACCTACGAGCAGTACTTC. It translates to CASSPRTGGLTYEQYF.

V is TRBV9 and J is TRBJ1-2; D ambiguous. Trimming took off 0 bases at V and 8 bases at J, with 8 bases between the two ends. The CDR3 is made up of 12 amino acids. Germline V gene lookup returns CDR1 SGDLS and CDR2 YYNGEE. In DNA, the CDR3 is TGTGCCAGCAGCGTAGAATCAGGAGGCTACACCTTC. Translated: CASSVESGGYTF.

The CDR3 coding sequence is TGTGCCAGCAGCCTGTACGGGAGAGTTGGCACAGATACGCAGTATTTT. This encodes CASSLYGRVGTDTQYF. The chain uses TRBV7-3 and TRBJ2-3, with a weak D call TRBD2 (6 bases). V was trimmed by 5 bases and J by 1 base, leaving 16 bases between them. CDR3 length equals 16 residues. Germline V CDR1 and CDR2: SGHTA, FQGTGA.

This clone has a handful of counts. V usage is TRBV28 and J usage is TRBJ2-7, with TRBD1 matching over 10 bases. This CDR3 is 14 amino acids long. Germline V gives CDR1 MDHEN, CDR2 SYDVKM. V trimming: 10 bases; J trimming: 1 base; junction bases outside the gene matches: 7. Written as DNA, the CDR3 is TGTGCCATCCGGGGGGACAGGGGTTCCTACGAGCAGTACTTC. Translated: CAIRGDRGSYEQYF.

V usage is TRBV9 and J usage is TRBJ2-5, with D possibly being TRBD2 (7 bases). Germline V gene lookup returns CDR1 SGDLS and CDR2 YYNGEE. The germline V and J ends were trimmed by 2 bases and 4 bases, with 15 bases remaining between them. CDR3 length: 15 residues. CDR3 sequence: CASSVTSGTRETQYF. The DNA of the CDR3 is TGTGCCAGCAGCGTGACAAGCGGGACACGAGAGACCCAGTACTTC.

The V and J genes are TRBV14 and TRBJ2-7; D tentatively fits TRBD1 or TRBD2 (5 bases each). The CDR3 spans 12 residues. The germline CDR1 and CDR2 sequences are SGHDN and FVKESK. V was shortened by 1 base and J by 6 bases, with 7 bases between the two germline ends. The CDR3 bases are TGTGCCAGCAGCCAAGGAGGGGTCGAGCAGTACTTC. As protein: CASSQGGVEQYF.